This T cell receptor beta chain was obtained from a study of shared clonotypes between healthy human individuals. This clone was observed a single time. Other DNA sequences within the sample encode an identical CDR3. Germline V gene data show CDR1 as LNHDA and CDR2 as SQIVND (reference sequence). V was pared by 3 bases and J by 1 base, with 3 bases between. This CDR3 spans 12 amino acids. Evenly divided among several immunoSEQ plates was the genomic DNA of each subset. Libraries were prepared by immunoSEQ multiplex PCR; TCRdb keeps only in-frame clonotypes and omits some of them. The sample gives fewer than 500,000 clones, over 75% of which show up once; under 15% is in the top ten.

This sequence joins TRBV19 and TRBJ1-1; D not resolved. The sample was PBMCs. The receptor was derived from a woman in her thirties or forties in good health. Some clones in this sample may be carry-over from other donors' samples. Written as DNA, the CDR3 is TGTGCCAGTAGTATTAGGAACACTGAAGCTTTCTTT. It encodes CASSIRNTEAFF.